The 9 T cell receptor beta chains given below trace back to one sample, sequenced in a study of cytomegalovirus exposure and HLA in healthy donors. With 60 Vbeta and 13 Jbeta primers, the PCR was carried out. Sequencing was performed with immunoSEQ multiplex PCR; in TCRdb, only in-frame clones are kept and a portion is missing. In the table there are approximately 180,000 clones, around 81% of which are singletons. Source material: PBMCs. These receptors were obtained from a young man in good health and CMV-seronegative.

The CDR3, as DNA: TGTGCCAGCAGCTTCAGTTCCGGGGAGCTGTTTTTT. Translated: CASSFSSGELFF. The chain links TRBV11-2 to TRBJ2-2; D gene unclear. Trimming cost V 3 bases and J 6 bases, with 5 bases left between them. Germline V gene data show CDR1 as SGHAT and CDR2 as FQNNGV. The CDR3 consists of 12 residues. Combining the CDR3 with reference TRBV11-2 and TRBJ2-2 gives the whole variable domain EAGVAQSPRYKIIEKRQSVAFWCNPISGHATLYWYQQILGQGPKLLIQFQNNGVVDDSQLPKDRFSAERLKGVDSTLKIQPAKLEDSAVYLCASSFSSGELFFGEGSRLTVL.

This chain uses TRBV15 with TRBJ2-5; 11 nucleotides align to TRBD1. The J call may not be correct, given that the DNA end is closer to TRBJ2-7. CDR3 size: 15 residues. Germline V lookup: CDR1 LNHNV, CDR2 YYDKDF (reference sequence). The CDR3 loop is CATSRSGTGGNEQYF. The CDR3 nucleotides are TGTGCCACCAGCAGATCCGGGACAGGGGGGAACGAGCAGTACTTC.

The J gene is TRBJ2-2, the V gene TRBV4-3, with D perhaps matching TRBD1 (5 bases). Deletions cut 3 bases from V and 2 bases from J, with 10 bases between. Germline CDR1 reads LGHNA; CDR2 reads YSLEER. The CDR3 sequence is 15 residues long. The CDR3 loop reads CASSQNDRNTGELFF. In DNA, the CDR3 is TGCGCCAGCAGCCAGAACGACAGAAACACCGGGGAGCTGTTTTTT.

The chain carries TRBV6-1 and TRBJ1-5; D call uncertain. The CDR3 has 14 residues. V was pared by 1 base and J by 7 bases, with 11 bases between. Germline CDR1 and CDR2: MNHNS and SASEGT. CDR3 residues: CASSEGALEQPQHF. In DNA, the CDR3 is TGTGCCAGCAGTGAAGGGGCTTTAGAACAGCCCCAGCATTTT.

The gene calls are TRBV4-2 and TRBJ2-3; the D gene is possibly TRBD2 (6 bases). The ends were cut back, 4 bases at V and 1 base at J, with 12 bases in the middle. The CDR3 is 15 residues long. Germline V gives CDR1 LGHNA, CDR2 YNFKEQ. CDR3 in DNA: TGTGCCAGCAGCCTAGCCCGGGAGCGCACAGATACGCAGTATTTT. Translation: CASSLARERTDTQYF.

The chain has TRBV19 and TRBJ1-2, with D uncertain. Trimming shortened V by 1 base and J by 8 bases, and 14 bases separated the two germline ends. The CDR3 contains 14 residues. CDR1 and CDR2 (germline): LNHDA, SQIVND (reference sequence). This CDR3 is CASSIVNSPGGYTF. The CDR3, as DNA: TGTGCCAGTAGTATAGTGAACAGCCCGGGGGGCTACACCTTC.

This clone was observed once. The chain joins TRBV15 to TRBJ2-2; tentatively, D is TRBD1 (6 bases). Trimming took off 0 bases at V and 9 bases at J, with 26 bases between the two ends. The CDR3 runs 19 residues. In germline, CDR1 is LNHNV, CDR2 YYDKDF (reference sequence). This CDR3 reads CATSRDSPELWGRIRELFF. For the CDR3, the DNA is TGTGCCACCAGCAGAGATAGTCCGGAATTATGGGGGCGGATCAGGGAGCTGTTTTTT.

The chain is built from TRBV4-3 and TRBJ2-2, with D possibly TRBD1 on 5 matching bases. Per the germline V gene, CDR1 is LGHNA and CDR2 is YSLEER. This CDR3 has 16 residues. V lost 0 bases and J lost 1, with 9 bases in between. The CDR3 sequence: CASSQDPGMNTGELFF. The CDR3 DNA is TGCGCCAGCAGCCAAGACCCAGGGATGAACACCGGGGAGCTGTTTTTT.

The genes are TRBV18 and TRBJ2-2, with D maybe TRBD2 (5 bases). The germline V and J ends were trimmed by 7 bases and 0 bases, with 9 bases remaining between them. The CDR3 is 14 amino acids. The V gene's germline CDR1 is KGHSH and CDR2 LQKENI. The DNA of the CDR3 is TGTGCCAGCTTCAGCGGAACGAACACCGGGGAGCTGTTTTTT. Protein: CASFSGTNTGELFF.